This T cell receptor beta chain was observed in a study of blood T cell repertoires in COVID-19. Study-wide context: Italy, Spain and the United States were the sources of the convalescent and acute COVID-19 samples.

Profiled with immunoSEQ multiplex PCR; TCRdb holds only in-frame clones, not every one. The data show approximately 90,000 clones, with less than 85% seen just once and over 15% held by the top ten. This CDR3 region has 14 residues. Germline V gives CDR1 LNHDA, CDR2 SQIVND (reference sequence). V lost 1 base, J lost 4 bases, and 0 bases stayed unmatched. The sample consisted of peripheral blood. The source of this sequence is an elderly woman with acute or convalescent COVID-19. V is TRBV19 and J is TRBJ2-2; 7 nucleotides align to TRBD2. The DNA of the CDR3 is TGTGCCAGTAGTATAGGCGGGAGCACCGGGGAGCTGTTTTTT. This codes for CASSIGGSTGELFF.